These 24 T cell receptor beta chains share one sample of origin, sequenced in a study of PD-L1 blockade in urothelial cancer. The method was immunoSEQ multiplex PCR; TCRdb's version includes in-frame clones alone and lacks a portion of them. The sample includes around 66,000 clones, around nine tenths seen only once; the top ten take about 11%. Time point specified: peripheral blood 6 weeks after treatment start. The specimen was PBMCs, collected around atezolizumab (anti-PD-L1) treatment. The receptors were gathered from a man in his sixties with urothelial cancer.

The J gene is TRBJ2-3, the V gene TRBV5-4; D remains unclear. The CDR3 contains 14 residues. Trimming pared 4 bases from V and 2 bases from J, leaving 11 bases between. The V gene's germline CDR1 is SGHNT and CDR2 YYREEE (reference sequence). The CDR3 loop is CASSVRSNTDTQYF. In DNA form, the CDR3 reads TGTGCCAGCAGCGTTCGGTCCAACACAGATACGCAGTATTTT. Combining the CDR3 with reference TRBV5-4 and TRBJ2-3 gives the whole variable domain ETGVTQSPTHLIKTRGQQVTLRCSSQSGHNTVSWYQQALGQGPQFIFQYYREEENGRGNFPPRFSGLQFPNYSSELNVNALELDDSALYLCASSVRSNTDTQYFGPGTRLTVL.

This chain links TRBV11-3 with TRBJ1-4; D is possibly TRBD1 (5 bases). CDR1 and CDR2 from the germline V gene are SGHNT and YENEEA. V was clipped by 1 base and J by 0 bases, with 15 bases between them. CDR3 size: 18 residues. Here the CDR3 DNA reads TGTGCCAGCAGCTTAGCTGGGGGGACCCATTCAACTAATGAAAAACTGTTTTTT. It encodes CASSLAGGTHSTNEKLFF.

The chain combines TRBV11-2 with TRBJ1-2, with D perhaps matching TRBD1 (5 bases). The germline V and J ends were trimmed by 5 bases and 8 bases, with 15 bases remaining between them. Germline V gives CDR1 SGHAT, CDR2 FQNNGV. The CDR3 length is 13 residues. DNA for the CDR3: TGTGCCAGCAGCCAAGAGTACGGGGGAGGCTACACCTTC. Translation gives CASSQEYGGGYTF.

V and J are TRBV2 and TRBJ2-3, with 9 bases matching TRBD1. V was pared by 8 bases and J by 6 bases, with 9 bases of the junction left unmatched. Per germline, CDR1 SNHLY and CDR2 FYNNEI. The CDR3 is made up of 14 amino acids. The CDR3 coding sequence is TGTGCCAGCGGACAGGGGTTTGTTGGCGATACGCAGTATTTT. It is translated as CASGQGFVGDTQYF. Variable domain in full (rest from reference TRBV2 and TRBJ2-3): EPEVTQTPSHQVTQMGQEVILRCVPISNHLYFYWYRQILGQKVEFLVSFYNNEISEKSEIFDDQFSVERPDGSNFTLKIRSTKLEDSAMYFCASGQGFVGDTQYFGPGTRLTVL.

The CDR3 region has the DNA TGCGCCAGCAGCGTGGGGGGGGGAGTTTCGTCCTACGAGCAGTACTTC. It yields the protein CASSVGGGVSSYEQYF. The chain recombines TRBV5-1 with TRBJ2-7; TRBD2 matches 7 bases. The trim removed 4 bases at V and 1 base at J, leaving 11 bases unmatched. The CDR3 totals 16 residues. Per germline, CDR1 SGHRS and CDR2 YFSETQ.

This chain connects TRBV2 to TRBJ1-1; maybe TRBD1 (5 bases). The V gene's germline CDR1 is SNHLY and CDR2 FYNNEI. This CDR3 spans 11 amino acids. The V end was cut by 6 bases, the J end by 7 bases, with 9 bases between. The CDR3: CASRQDGEAFF. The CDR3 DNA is TGTGCCAGCAGACAGGACGGTGAAGCTTTCTTT.

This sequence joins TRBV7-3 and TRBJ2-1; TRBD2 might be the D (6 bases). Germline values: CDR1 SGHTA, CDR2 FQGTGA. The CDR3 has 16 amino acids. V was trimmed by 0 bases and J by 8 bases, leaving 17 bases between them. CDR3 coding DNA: TGTGCCAGCAGCTTAACAAGACGGGAGCGGGTCCATGAGCAGTTCTTC. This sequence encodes CASSLTRRERVHEQFF.

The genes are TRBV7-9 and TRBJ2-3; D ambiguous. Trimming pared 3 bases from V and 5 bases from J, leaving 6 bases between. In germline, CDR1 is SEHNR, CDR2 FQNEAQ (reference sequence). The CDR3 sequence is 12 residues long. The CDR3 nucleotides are TGTGCCAGCAGCTTCAGTCGAGATACGCAGTATTTT. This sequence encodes CASSFSRDTQYF.

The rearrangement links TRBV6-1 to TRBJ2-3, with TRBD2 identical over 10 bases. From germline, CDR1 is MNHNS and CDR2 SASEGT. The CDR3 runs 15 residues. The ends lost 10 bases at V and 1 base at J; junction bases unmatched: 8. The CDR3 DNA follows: TGTGCCATCCGTACCGGGACTAGCGGCACAGATACGCAGTATTTT. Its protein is CAIRTGTSGTDTQYF.

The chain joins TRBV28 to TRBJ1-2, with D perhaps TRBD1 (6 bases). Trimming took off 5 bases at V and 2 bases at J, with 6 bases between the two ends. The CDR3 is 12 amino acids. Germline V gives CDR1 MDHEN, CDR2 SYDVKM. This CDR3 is CASSTGNYGYTF. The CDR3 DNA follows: TGTGCCAGCAGTACAGGGAACTATGGCTACACCTTC.

Here the CDR3 DNA reads TGCGCCAGCAGCTTGGCCGGGAAAGGCACAGATACGCAGTATTTT. Its translation: CASSLAGKGTDTQYF. The chain joins TRBV5-1 to TRBJ2-3, with D tentatively TRBD2 (5 bases). The CDR3 runs 15 residues. Germline V gene lookup returns CDR1 SGHRS and CDR2 YFSETQ. Trimming left V 0 bases short and J 1 base short, with 9 bases between.

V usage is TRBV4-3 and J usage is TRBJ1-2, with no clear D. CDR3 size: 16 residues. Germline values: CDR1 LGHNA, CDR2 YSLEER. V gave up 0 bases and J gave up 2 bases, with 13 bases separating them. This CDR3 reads CASSQDWPGQNYGYTF. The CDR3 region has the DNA TGCGCCAGCAGCCAAGATTGGCCAGGCCAGAACTATGGCTACACCTTC.

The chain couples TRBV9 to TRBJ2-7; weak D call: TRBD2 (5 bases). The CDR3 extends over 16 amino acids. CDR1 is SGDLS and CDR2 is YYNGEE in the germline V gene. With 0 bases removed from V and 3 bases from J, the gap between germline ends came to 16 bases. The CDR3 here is CASSVAALADRYEQYF. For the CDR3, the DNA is TGTGCCAGCAGCGTAGCTGCCCTAGCTGATCGCTACGAGCAGTACTTC.

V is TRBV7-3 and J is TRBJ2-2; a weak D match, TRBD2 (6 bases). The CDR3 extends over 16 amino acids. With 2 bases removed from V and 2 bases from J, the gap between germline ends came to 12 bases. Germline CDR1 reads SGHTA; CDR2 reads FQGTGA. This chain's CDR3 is CASSLGTPINTGELFF. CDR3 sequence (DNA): TGTGCCAGCAGCTTAGGGACTCCTATAAACACCGGGGAGCTGTTTTTT.

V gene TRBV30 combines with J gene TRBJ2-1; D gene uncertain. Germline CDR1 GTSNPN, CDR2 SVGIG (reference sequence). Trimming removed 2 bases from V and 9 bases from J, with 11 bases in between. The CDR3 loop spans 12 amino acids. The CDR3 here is CAWSRSVGEQFF. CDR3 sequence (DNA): TGTGCCTGGAGTCGGAGCGTCGGTGAGCAGTTCTTC.

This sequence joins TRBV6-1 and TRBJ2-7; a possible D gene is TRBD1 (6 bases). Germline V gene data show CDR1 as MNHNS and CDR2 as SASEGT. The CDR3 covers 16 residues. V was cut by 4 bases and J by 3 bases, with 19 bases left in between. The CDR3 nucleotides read TGTGCCAGCAGTGGGACAGTCCACTCGAACTTCTACGAGCAGTACTTC. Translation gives CASSGTVHSNFYEQYF.

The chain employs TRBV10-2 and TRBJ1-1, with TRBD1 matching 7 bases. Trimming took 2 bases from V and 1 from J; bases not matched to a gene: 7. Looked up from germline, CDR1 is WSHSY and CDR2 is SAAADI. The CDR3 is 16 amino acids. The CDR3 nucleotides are TGCGCCAGCAGTGAGGGACAGGAGAGATGGAACACTGAAGCTTTCTTT. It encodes CASSEGQERWNTEAFF.

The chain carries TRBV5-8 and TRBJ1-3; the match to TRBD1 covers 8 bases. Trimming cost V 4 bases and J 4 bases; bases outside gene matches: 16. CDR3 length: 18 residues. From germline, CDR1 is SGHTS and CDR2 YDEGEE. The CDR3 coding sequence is TGTGCCAGCAGCGTAGACAGGGGACTCTTCTCTCTGGGAAACACCATATATTTT. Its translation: CASSVDRGLFSLGNTIYF.

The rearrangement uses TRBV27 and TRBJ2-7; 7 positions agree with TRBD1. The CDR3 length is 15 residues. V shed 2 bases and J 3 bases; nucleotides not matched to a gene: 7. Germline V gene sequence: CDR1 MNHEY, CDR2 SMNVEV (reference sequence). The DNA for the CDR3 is TGTGCCAGCAGTTTAGGGGACAGTACAATCTACGAGCAGTACTTC. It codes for CASSLGDSTIYEQYF.

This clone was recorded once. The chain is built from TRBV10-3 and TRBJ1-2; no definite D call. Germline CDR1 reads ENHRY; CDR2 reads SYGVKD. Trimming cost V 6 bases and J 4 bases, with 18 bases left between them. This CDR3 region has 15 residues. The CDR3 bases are TGTGCCATCAGCGCCGAGCGAGGAGTGGGCTATGGCTACACCTTC. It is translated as CAISAERGVGYGYTF.

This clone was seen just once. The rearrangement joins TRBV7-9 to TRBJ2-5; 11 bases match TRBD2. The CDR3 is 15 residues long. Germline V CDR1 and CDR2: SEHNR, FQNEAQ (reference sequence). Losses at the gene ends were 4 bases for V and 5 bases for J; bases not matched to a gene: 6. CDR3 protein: CASSYLAGGPETQYF. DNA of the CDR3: TGTGCCAGCAGCTATCTAGCGGGAGGCCCGGAGACCCAGTACTTC.

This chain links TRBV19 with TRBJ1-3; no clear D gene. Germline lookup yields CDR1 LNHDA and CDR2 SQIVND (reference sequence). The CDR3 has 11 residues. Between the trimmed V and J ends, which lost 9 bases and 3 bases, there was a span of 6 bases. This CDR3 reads CASRGGNTIYF. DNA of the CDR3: TGTGCCAGCCGGGGTGGAAACACCATATATTTT.

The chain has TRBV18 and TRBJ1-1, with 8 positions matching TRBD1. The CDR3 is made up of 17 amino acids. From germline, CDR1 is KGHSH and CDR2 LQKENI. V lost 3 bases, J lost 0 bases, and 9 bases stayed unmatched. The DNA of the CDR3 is TGTGCCAGCTCACCTTCTGGACAGGGCATCATGAACACTGAAGCTTTCTTT. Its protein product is CASSPSGQGIMNTEAFF.

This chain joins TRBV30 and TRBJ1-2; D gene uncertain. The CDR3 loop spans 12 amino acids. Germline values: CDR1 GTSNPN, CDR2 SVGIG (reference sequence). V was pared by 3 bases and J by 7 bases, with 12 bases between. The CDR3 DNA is TGTGCCTGGAGCGGGGAGTTTTTTGGCTACACCTTC. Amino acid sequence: CAWSGEFFGYTF. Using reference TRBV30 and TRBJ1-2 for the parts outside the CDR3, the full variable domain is SQTIHQWPATLVQPVGSPLSLECTVEGTSNPNLYWYRQAAGRGLQLLFYSVGIGQISSEVPQNLSASRPQDRQFILSSKKLLLSDSGFYLCAWSGEFFGYTFGSGTRLTVV.